This T cell receptor beta chain was found in a study of cytomegalovirus exposure and HLA in healthy donors. Turning to the study itself: Assignment to the Caucasian-associated ancestry cluster applied to approximately 80% of the approximately 370 genotyped donors.

This cohort consisted of healthy bone marrow donors. Notes on the study in general: It emerged from a later analysis that several of the most significant clusters appeared to be linked to common viral pathogens. In a later analysis, donors in an Asian-associated ancestry cluster reportedly had fewer N-insertions in productive TCRs than the cohort mean.

Regarding this clone: Its antigen is not identified.

PCR was performed using 60 Vbeta and 13 Jbeta primers. Libraries were prepared by immunoSEQ multiplex PCR; TCRdb keeps only in-frame clonotypes and omits some of them. The data contain 250,000 to 300,000 clones, 70% to 90% of them singletons. The sequencing sample was made of PBMCs. The receptor was derived from a woman aged 40 to 50 in good health and CMV-seropositive.

This chain's CDR3 is CASSLVAGADTQYF. DNA of the CDR3: TGTGCCAGCAGTTTAGTCGCGGGAGCAGATACGCAGTATTTT. The V and J genes are TRBV6-6 and TRBJ2-3; 7 nucleotides align to TRBD2. In germline, CDR1 is MNHNY, CDR2 SVGAGI (reference sequence). The ends lost 4 bases at V and 4 bases at J; junction bases unmatched: 5. CDR3 length equals 14 residues.